This TCR beta chain is from a study of shared clonotypes between healthy human individuals. Germline V CDR1 and CDR2: LGHNA, YSLEER. J was trimmed by 4 bases and V by 1 base; bases with no gene match: 5. The CDR3 is 15 residues long. Sequenced by immunoSEQ multiplex PCR; TCRdb stores in-frame clones only, minus some. The table shows millions of clones, with more than 90% occurring only once. Concerning this clone: Its antigen is not known.

Regarding the study as a whole: In contrast to clonotypes shared by all four donors, non-shared clonotypes had lower generation probabilities. Only blood was sampled, and tissue TCR repertoires likely differ from blood ones.

This clonotype originated in a man between 18 and 35 years old in good health. This chain uses TRBV4-3 with TRBJ1-2; 8 bases are a match to TRBD1. Sequences were obtained from naive CD4+ T cells sorted from blood. Subset: CD45RA+ positively selected. CDR3 residues: CASSQGTGFAYGYTF. The CDR3 DNA reads TGCGCCAGCAGCCAAGGGACAGGGTTCGCCTATGGCTACACCTTC.